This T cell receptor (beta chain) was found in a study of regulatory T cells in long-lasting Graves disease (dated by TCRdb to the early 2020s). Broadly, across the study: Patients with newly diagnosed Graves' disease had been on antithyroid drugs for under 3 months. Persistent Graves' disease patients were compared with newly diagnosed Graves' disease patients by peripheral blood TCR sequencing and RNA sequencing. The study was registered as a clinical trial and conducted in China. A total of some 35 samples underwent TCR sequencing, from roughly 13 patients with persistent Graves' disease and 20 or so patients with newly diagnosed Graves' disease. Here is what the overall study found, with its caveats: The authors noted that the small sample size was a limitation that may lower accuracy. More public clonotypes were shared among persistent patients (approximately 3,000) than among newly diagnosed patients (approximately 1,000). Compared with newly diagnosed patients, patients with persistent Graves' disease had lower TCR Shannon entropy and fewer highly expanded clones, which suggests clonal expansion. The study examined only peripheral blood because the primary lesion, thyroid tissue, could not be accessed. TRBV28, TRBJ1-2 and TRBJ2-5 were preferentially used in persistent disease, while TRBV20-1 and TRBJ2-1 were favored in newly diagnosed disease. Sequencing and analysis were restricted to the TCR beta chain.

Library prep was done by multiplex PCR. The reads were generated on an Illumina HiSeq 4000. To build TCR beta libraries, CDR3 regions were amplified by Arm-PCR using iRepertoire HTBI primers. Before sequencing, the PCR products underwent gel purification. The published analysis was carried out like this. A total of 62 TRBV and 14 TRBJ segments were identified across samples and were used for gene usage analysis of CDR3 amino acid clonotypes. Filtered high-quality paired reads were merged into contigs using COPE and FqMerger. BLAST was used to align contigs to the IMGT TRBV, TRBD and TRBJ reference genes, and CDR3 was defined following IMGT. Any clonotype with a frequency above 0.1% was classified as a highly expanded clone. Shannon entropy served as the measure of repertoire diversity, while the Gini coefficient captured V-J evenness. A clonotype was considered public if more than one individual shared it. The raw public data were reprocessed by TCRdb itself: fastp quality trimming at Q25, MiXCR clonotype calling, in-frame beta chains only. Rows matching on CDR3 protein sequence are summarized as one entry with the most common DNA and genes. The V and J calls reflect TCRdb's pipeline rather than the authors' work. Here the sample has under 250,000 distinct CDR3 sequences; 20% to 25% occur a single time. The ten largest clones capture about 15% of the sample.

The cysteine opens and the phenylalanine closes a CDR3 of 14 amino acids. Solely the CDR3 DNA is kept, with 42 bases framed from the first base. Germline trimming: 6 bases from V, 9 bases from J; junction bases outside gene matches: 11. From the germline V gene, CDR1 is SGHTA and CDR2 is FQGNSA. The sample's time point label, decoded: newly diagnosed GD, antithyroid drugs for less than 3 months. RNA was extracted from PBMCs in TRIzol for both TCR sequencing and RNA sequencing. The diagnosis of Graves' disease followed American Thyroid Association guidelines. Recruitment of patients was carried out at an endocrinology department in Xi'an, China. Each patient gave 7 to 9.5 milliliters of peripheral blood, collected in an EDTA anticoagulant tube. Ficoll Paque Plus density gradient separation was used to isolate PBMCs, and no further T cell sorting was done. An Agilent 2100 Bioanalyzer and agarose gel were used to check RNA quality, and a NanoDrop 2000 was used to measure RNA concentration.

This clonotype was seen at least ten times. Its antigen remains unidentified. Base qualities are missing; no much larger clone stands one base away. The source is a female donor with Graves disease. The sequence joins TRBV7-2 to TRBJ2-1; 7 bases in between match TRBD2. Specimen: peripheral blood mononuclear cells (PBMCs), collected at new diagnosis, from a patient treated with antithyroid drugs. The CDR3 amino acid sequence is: CASRRTSRDGEQFF. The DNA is TGTGCCAGCAGACGGACTAGTCGCGATGGTGAGCAGTTCTTC.